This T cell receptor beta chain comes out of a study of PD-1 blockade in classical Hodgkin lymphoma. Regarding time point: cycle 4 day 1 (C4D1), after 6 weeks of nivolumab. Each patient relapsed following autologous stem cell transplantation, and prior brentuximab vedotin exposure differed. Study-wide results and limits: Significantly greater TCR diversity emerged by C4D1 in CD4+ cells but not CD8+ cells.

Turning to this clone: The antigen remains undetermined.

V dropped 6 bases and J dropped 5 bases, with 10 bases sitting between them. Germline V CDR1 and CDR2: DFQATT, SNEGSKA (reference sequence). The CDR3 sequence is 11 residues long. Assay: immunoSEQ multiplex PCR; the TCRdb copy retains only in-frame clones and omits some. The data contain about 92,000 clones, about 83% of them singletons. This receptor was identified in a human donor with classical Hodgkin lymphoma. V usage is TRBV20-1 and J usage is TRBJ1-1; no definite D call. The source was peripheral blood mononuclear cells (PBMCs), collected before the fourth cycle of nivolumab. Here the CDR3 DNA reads TGCAGTGCCGCACCCTTTACTGAAGCTTTCTTT. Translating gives CSAAPFTEAFF.